These T cell receptor beta chains were read from a single sample in a study of regulatory T cells in long-lasting Graves disease. TCRdb passed the multiplex PCR reads through MiXCR, listing each CDR3 protein once. The sample lists roughly 510,000 distinct CDR3 sequences, around 16% occurring once. Another study also made use of these data, one on T cells in Graves' hyperthyroidism and ophthalmopathy.

The sample consisted of peripheral blood mononuclear cells (PBMCs), taken at new diagnosis, from a patient treated with antithyroid drugs. The source is a man between 18 and 29 years old with Graves disease. The CDR3 runs from the conserved cysteine through the conserved F or W. A D gene is named only where the DNA matches it firmly. Only some rows state a clone size, as once, few, many or a class for expanded clones.

>-|-|TRBV19|TRBJ1-5
TGTGCCAGTAGTATAATCCGGGTAGCGGGTCAGCCCCAGCATTTT
CASSIIRVAGQPQHF
>-|many|TRBV12-3/TRBV12-4|TRBJ1-5
TGTGCCAGCAGCGACCGGTGGCGTCAGCCCCAGCATTTT
CASSDRWRQPQHF
>-|many|TRBV18|TRBJ2-5
TGTGCCAGCTCACCAAGTCAGAAAGAGACCCAGTACTTC
CASSPSQKETQYF
>-|many|TRBV6-1|TRBJ2-7
TGTGCCAGCAGAACACAGGTGCCTCCCTGGGAGCAGTACTTC
CASRTQVPPWEQYF
>-|many|TRBV2|TRBJ1-3
TGTGCCAGCAAACAGGCTAGCTCTGGAAACACCATATATTTT
CASKQASSGNTIYF
>TRBD1|few|TRBV19|TRBJ1-1
TGTGCCAGTATTAATATACCGGGACAGGGAAATGAAGCTTTCTTT
CASINIPGQGNEAFF
>-|few|TRBV28|TRBJ1-4
TGTGCCTCCCAAACACCGGGCGGTAATGAAAAACTGTTTTTT
CASQTPGGNEKLFF
>-|many|TRBV6-2/TRBV6-3|TRBJ2-7
TGTGCCAGCAGTTACTCGGGCGGCTTCTTCTACGAGCAGTACTTC
CASSYSGGFFYEQYF
>TRBD2|many|TRBV27|TRBJ2-5
TGTGCCAGCAGTTCCCCCGAATTAGCGGGAGGAGAGACCCAGTACTTC
CASSSPELAGGETQYF
>-|many|TRBV11-2|TRBJ2-3
TGTGCCAGCAGTTCCATCCCTCATGGCACAGATACGCAGTATTTT
CASSSIPHGTDTQYF
>-|many|TRBV18|TRBJ2-2
TGTGCCAGCTCACCATCCAAGGGCTGGACCGGGGAGCTGTTTTTT
CASSPSKGWTGELFF
>-|-|TRBV20-1|TRBJ2-3
TGCAGTGCTACCCCCTCTGCGGGCTCCACAGATACGCAGTATTTT
CSATPSAGSTDTQYF
>TRBD2|many|TRBV20-1|TRBJ2-1
TGCAGTGCTAGACCGGGAGGGAACAATGAGCAGTTCTTC
CSARPGGNNEQFF
>-|-|TRBV12-3/TRBV12-4|TRBJ1-4
TGTGCCAGCAGTTTAGGAGTTGAAAAACTGTTTTTT
CASSLGVEKLFF
>-|many|TRBV7-2|TRBJ1-1
TGTGCCAGCAGCTTAGACCCCCCCGCGGGGACGAACACTGAAGCTTTCTTT
CASSLDPPAGTNTEAFF